This T cell receptor beta chain was captured in a study of CD8 T cells in Susac syndrome. Random hexamers served to reverse transcribe roughly 0.5 to 1 ug RNA. A multiplex approach, immunoSEQ multiplex PCR, amplified TCR beta CDR3 across 54 Vbeta and 13 Jbeta. TCRdb itself ran the immunoSEQ multiplex PCR reads through MiXCR, one entry per CDR3 protein. This sample yields approximately 270,000 distinct CDR3 sequences, of which 93% are seen a single time; about 0.071% belongs to the top ten. In germline, CDR1 is SNHLY, CDR2 FYNNEI. This CDR3 region has 15 residues. Trimming at V came to 7 bases and at J to 6 bases, leaving 14 bases not matched to a gene.

The sequence derives from a human donor with multiple sclerosis. Material: CD4+ T cells from PBMCs. The chain is built from TRBV2 and TRBJ2-7, with 8 nucleotides matching TRBD1. CDR3: CASKTGTGSSPEQYF. The CDR3 nucleotides read TGTGCCAGCAAAACCGGGACAGGATCTTCTCCCGAGCAGTACTTC.